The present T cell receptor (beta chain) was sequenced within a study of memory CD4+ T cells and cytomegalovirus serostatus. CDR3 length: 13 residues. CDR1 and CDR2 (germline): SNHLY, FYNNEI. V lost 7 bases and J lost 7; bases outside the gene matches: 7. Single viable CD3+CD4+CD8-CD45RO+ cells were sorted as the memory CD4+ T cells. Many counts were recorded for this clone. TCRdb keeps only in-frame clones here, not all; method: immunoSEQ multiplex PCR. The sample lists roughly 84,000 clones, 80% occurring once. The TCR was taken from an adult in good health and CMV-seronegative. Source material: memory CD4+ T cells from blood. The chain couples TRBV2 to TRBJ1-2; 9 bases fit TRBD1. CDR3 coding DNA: TGTGCCAGCACGGGACAGGGCACTGTTGGCTACACCTTC. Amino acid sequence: CASTGQGTVGYTF.